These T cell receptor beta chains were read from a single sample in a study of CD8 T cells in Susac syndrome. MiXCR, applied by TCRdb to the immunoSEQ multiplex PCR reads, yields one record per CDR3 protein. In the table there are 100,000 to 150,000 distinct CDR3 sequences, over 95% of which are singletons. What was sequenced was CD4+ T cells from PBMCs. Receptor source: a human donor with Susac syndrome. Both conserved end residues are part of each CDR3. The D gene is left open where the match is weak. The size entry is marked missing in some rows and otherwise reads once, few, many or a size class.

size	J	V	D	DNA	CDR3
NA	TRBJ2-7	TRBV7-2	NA	TGTGCCAGCAGCTTAGCCCCGGCGAACGAGCAGTACTTC	CASSLAPANEQYF
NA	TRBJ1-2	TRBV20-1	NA	TGCAGTGCTAGAGACCCCTTAGGGTTAAGCGGCTACACCTTC	CSARDPLGLSGYTF
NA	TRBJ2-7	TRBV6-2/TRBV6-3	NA	TGTGCCAGCAGGGGGACCGCCAACTACGAGCAGTACTTC	CASRGTANYEQYF
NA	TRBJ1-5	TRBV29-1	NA	TGCAGCGTTGGGGTTGGGGGTGTCAATCAGCCCCAGCATTTT	CSVGVGGVNQPQHF
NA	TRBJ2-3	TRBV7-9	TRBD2	TGTGCCAGCAGCTTATCTAGACTAGCGGGAGTGGTAGGGACGCAGTATTTT	CASSLSRLAGVVGTQYF
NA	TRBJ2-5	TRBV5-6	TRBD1	TGTGCCAGCAGCTTGACAGGGGTGGAGACCCAGTACTTC	CASSLTGVETQYF
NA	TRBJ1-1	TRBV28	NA	TGTGCCAGCAGTTTACCCAGGTGGGCTGAAGCTTTCTTT	CASSLPRWAEAFF
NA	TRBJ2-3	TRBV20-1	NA	TGCAGTGCTAGAATAGCCAGCGGGCCTAGCACAGATACGCAGTATTTT	CSARIASGPSTDTQYF
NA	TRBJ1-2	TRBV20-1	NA	TGCAGTGCCCCGAACAGGGCGGCCTATGGCTACACCTTC	CSAPNRAAYGYTF
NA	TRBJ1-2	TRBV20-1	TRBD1	TGCAGTGCTAGAGATCGGGGACAGGGGTACTATGGCTACACCTTC	CSARDRGQGYYGYTF
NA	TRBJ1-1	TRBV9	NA	TGTGCCAGCAGCGTTTGGCGAGACACTGAAGCTTTCTTT	CASSVWRDTEAFF
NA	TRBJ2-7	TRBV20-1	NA	TGCAGTGCTCCGTCCCGGAGCGAGCAGTACTTC	CSAPSRSEQYF
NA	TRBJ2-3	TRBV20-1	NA	TGCAGTGCTAAGGCCTGGGATCGCACAGATACGCAGTATTTT	CSAKAWDRTDTQYF
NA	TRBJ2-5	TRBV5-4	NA	TGTGCCAGCAGCTGGGCAGGGGGGGGCGAGACCCAGTACTTC	CASSWAGGGETQYF
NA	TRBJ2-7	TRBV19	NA	TGTGCCAGTAGTCTAAGGACTTCCACAACCATCTACGAGCAGTACTTC	CASSLRTSTTIYEQYF
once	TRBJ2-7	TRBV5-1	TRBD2	TGCGCCAGCAGCTTGGTAGCGGGGGCCTACGAGCAGTACTTC	CASSLVAGAYEQYF
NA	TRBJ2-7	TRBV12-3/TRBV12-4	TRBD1	TGTGCCAGCAGCTTTCTCCCGGGACAGTCCTACGAGCAGTACTTC	CASSFLPGQSYEQYF
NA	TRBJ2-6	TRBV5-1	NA	TGCGCCAGCAGCCGGGACCGTTCACCCCCCTCTGGGGCCAACGTCCTGACTTTC	CASSRDRSPPSGANVLTF
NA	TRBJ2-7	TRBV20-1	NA	TGCAGTGCTAGTGAGCAGTACTTC	CSASEQYF
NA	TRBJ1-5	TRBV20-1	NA	TGCAGTGCTGGGGGTGACGATAGCAATCAGCCCCAGCATTTT	CSAGGDDSNQPQHF
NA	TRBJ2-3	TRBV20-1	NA	TGCAGTGCTAGAGATCCACGACCTAGCACAGATACGCAGTATTTT	CSARDPRPSTDTQYF
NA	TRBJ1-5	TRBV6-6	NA	TGTGCCAGCCTGGGGGGGGCCAGGTCGCGCAATCAGCCCCAGCATTTT	CASLGGARSRNQPQHF
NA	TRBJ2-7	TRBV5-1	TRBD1	TGCGCCAGCAGCGTAGAGGGACAGGGGGCGAACGAGCAGTACTTC	CASSVEGQGANEQYF
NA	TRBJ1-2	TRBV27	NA	TGTGCCAGCAGTAGTCCTGCGCGGGGGGCAAACTATGGCTACACCTTC	CASSSPARGANYGYTF
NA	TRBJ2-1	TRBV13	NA	TGTGCCAGCAGCCAACAGTACAATGAGCAGTTCTTC	CASSQQYNEQFF
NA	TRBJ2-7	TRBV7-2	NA	TGTGCCAGCAGCCATATCGGGGAATCCTACGAGCAGTACTTC	CASSHIGESYEQYF
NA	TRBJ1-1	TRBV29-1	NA	TGCAGCACCGAAGACACCCTGAACACTGAAGCTTTCTTT	CSTEDTLNTEAFF
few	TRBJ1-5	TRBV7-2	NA	TGTGCCAGCAGCTCCTATAGCAATCAGCCCCAGCATTTT	CASSSYSNQPQHF
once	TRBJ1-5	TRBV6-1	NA	TGTGCCAGCAGTCGGTCGGCAGGCGGTAGCAATCAGCCCCAGCATTTT	CASSRSAGGSNQPQHF
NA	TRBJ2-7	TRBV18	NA	TGTGCCAGCTCAACGAAGCGTCAGTACGAGCAGTACTTC	CASSTKRQYEQYF
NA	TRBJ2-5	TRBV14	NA	TGTGCCAGCAGCCAAGATATGAGGGCCCAAGAGACCCAGTACTTC	CASSQDMRAQETQYF
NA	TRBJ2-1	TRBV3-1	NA	TGTGCCAGCAGCTCTAGACTCTCCGTGGGTGAGCAGTTCTTC	CASSSRLSVGEQFF
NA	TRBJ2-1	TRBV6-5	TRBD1	TGTGCCAGCAGTTACGGGGACAGTTACAATGAGCAGTTCTTC	CASSYGDSYNEQFF
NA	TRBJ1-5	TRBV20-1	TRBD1	TGCAGTGCTCTGATTCAGGGGGCTAGAAGCAATCAGCCCCAGCATTTT	CSALIQGARSNQPQHF
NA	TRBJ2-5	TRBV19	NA	TGTGCCAGTAGTATCGGCAGTTGGGAGACCCAGTACTTC	CASSIGSWETQYF
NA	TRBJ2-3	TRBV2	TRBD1	TGTGCCAGCAGCGCTACAGGGGGCACAGATACGCAGTATTTT	CASSATGGTDTQYF
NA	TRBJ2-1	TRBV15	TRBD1	TGTGCCACCAGCAGAGGACAGGGCAAGGACAATGAGCAGTTCTTC	CATSRGQGKDNEQFF
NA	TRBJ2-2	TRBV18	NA	TGTGCCAGCTCACCCCAGTGGGCCGGGGAGCTGTTTTTT	CASSPQWAGELFF
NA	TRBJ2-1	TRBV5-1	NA	TGCGCCAGCAGCTCAGAAGCGGGTCGTGAGCAGTTCTTC	CASSSEAGREQFF
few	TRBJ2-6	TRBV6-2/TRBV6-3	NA	TGTGCCAGCAGTTACTCGGGCTCTGGGGCCAACGTCCTGACTTTC	CASSYSGSGANVLTF
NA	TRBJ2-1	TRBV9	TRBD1	TGTGCCAGCAGCGTAGCTCCACAGGGGGGTAACGAGCAGTTCTTC	CASSVAPQGGNEQFF
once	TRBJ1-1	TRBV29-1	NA	TGCAGCGTTGGGACAGTGATGAACACTGAAGCTTTCTTT	CSVGTVMNTEAFF
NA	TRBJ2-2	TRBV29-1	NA	TGCAGCGTCAAGGGGTGGGCCGGGGAGCTGTTTTTT	CSVKGWAGELFF
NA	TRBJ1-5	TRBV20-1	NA	TGCAGTGCTAGAGATCGGGGGGATCAGCCCCAGCATTTT	CSARDRGDQPQHF
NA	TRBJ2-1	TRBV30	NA	TGTGCCTGGAGTCCCACGGGCACTGAGCAGTTCTTC	CAWSPTGTEQFF
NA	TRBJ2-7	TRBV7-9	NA	TGTGACGTCCGGGCAGGGACCTACGAGCAGTACTTC	CDVRAGTYEQYF
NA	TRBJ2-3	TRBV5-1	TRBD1	TGCGCCAGCAGCTTTTCAGGGGGCGGAGATACGCAGTATTTT	CASSFSGGGDTQYF
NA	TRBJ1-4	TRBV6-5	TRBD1	TGTGCCAGCAGTGGGGACAGGGGGCTGGAAAAACTGTTTTTT	CASSGDRGLEKLFF
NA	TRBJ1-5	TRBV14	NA	TGTGCCAGCAGCCAAAATCCCCATCAGCCCCAGCATTTT	CASSQNPHQPQHF
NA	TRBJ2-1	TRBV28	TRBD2	TGTGCCAGCAGTTGGGGGGGGGCCTACAATGAGCAGTTCTTC	CASSWGGAYNEQFF
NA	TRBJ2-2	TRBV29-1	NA	TGCAGCGCTAGCAAGAACACCGGGGAGCTGTTTTTT	CSASKNTGELFF
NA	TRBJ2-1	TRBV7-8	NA	TGTGCCAGCAGCCGAAACAATGAGCAGTTCTTC	CASSRNNEQFF
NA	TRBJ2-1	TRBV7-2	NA	TGTGCCAGCAGCTTAGGAGTGAAGCAAGAGCAGTTCTTC	CASSLGVKQEQFF
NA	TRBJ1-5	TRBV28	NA	TGTGCCAGCACCTTCGGAGGTGGGGGCGGACAGCCCCAGCATTTT	CASTFGGGGGQPQHF
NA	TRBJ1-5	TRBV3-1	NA	TGTGCCAGCAGCCGAAGAGGGACGACTGGGCCCCAGCATTTT	CASSRRGTTGPQHF
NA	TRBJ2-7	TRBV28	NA	TGTGCCAGCAGTTCAGCGAGCCAAAGAATCTACGAGCAGTACTTC	CASSSASQRIYEQYF
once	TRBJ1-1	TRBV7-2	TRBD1	TGTGCCAGCAGACAGACAGGGGGTATGACTGAAGCTTTCTTT	CASRQTGGMTEAFF